Presented here are 20 T cell receptor beta chains from one specimen sequenced in a study of early T cells in non-severe SARS-CoV-2 infection. TCRdb re-called the 5' RACE reads with MiXCR, one entry per CDR3 protein. The sample gives about 56,000 distinct CDR3 sequences, about 14% of which show up once; 4.1% is in the top ten. Sequenced material: whole blood, taken at baseline. These receptors were collected from an adult who was a healthcare worker with PCR-confirmed SARS-CoV-2 infection or an uninfected control (not recorded which).

There are a few counts of this clonotype. J is TRBJ1-1 and V is TRBV11-2; D remains unclear. With 5 bases removed from V and 3 bases from J, the gap between germline ends came to 16 bases. CDR1 is SGHAT and CDR2 is FQNNGV in the germline V gene. This CDR3 comprises 15 residues. This CDR3 reads CASSQSPGIYTEAFF. The CDR3 bases are TGTGCCAGCAGCCAATCTCCCGGGATCTACACTGAAGCTTTCTTT.

This clonotype has more than one count but fewer than ten. The chain employs TRBV12-3 or TRBV12-4 and TRBJ1-1; a weak D match, TRBD1 (6 bases). The CDR3 contains 12 residues. V was trimmed by 7 bases and J by 9 bases, leaving 15 bases between them. The CDR3 is CASTRGGRKAFF. For the CDR3, the DNA is TGTGCCAGCACCCGAGGGGGTAGGAAAGCTTTCTTT.

This clonotype was seen more than once but under ten times. The V gene is TRBV5-6, the J gene TRBJ2-7; 14 bases are shared with TRBD2. V lost 4 bases, J lost 2 bases, and 5 bases stayed unmatched. CDR1 SGHDT and CDR2 YYEEEE come from the germline V gene. There are 16 residues in the CDR3. CDR3 amino acids: CASSLRTSGRTYEQYF. CDR3 in DNA: TGTGCCAGCAGCCTACGGACTAGCGGGAGGACCTACGAGCAGTACTTC.

The sample holds a few counts of this clonotype. This rearrangement joins TRBV4-1 to TRBJ2-5, with a possible D match to TRBD2 (6 bases). Trimming took 5 bases from V and 0 from J, leaving 13 bases between them. Per the germline V gene, CDR1 is MGHRA and CDR2 is YSYEKL. The CDR3 contains 15 residues. The CDR3 DNA reads TGCGCCAGCAGCAGGAAGGAGGGGTACCAAGAGACCCAGTACTTC. This gives the protein CASSRKEGYQETQYF.

V usage is TRBV5-6 and J usage is TRBJ2-4; D is possibly TRBD2 (5 bases). This CDR3 region has 15 residues. Germline lookup yields CDR1 SGHDT and CDR2 YYEEEE. V was pared by 4 bases and J by 1 base, with 12 bases between. In nucleotides, the CDR3 is TGTGCCAGCAGCGCTGCCTCGGGGGCCAAAAACATTCAGTACTTC. Residues: CASSAASGAKNIQYF.

The chain employs TRBV4-1 and TRBJ2-3; 8 bases line up with TRBD2. The CDR3 runs to 15 residues. V was clipped by 3 bases and J by 6 bases; unmatched bases: 8. CDR1 MGHRA and CDR2 YSYEKL come from the germline V gene. The CDR3 region has the DNA TGCGCCAGCAGCCAGACCCCGGCTAGCGGGGATACGCAGTATTTT. It encodes CASSQTPASGDTQYF.

This clonotype was seen only a few times. The chain employs TRBV3-1 and TRBJ1-6; D is uncertain. V was cut by 2 bases and J by 8 bases, with 16 bases left in between. Germline loops: CDR1 LGHDT, CDR2 YNNKEL (reference sequence). This CDR3 is built from 16 residues. CDR3 coding DNA: TGTGCCAGCAGCCAAAGGGTCGGTCGGCTTCATTCACCCCTCCACTTT. Translation: CASSQRVGRLHSPLHF.

This clonotype has a handful of counts. The gene calls are TRBV9 and TRBJ1-4; a weak D match, TRBD1 (5 bases). Germline values: CDR1 SGDLS, CDR2 YYNGEE. Trimming stripped 0 bases from V and 4 bases from J, with 10 bases between. The CDR3 sequence is 15 residues long. CDR3 DNA: TGTGCCAGCAGCGTAGGCAGGGCGCTTAATGAAAAACTGTTTTTT. As protein: CASSVGRALNEKLFF.

This chain joins TRBV4-2 and TRBJ2-1; D might be TRBD2 (6 bases). The CDR3 extends over 15 amino acids. V dropped 0 bases and J dropped 3 bases, with 9 bases sitting between them. CDR1 and CDR2 from the germline V gene are LGHNA and YNFKEQ. Here the CDR3 reads CASSQDPGDYNEQFF. The CDR3 DNA is TGTGCCAGCAGCCAAGATCCGGGGGACTACAATGAGCAGTTCTTC.

This chain joins TRBV6-4 and TRBJ2-3, with 10 bases lining up with TRBD1. Germline V gives CDR1 MRHNA, CDR2 SNTAGT. CDR3 length: 16 amino acids. Trimming cost V 2 bases and J 2 bases; bases outside gene matches: 4. The CDR3 spells CASSDQGTGDTDTQYF. The CDR3 DNA reads TGTGCCAGCAGTGACCAGGGGACAGGGGACACAGATACGCAGTATTTT.

The table lists this clonotype with a few counts. The chain has TRBV7-8 and TRBJ1-3; 8 nucleotides agree with TRBD1. Germline V gene lookup returns CDR1 SGHVS and CDR2 FQNEAQ. The ends lost 1 base at V and 4 bases at J; junction bases unmatched: 0. This CDR3 comprises 14 residues. The CDR3 DNA follows: TGTGCCAGCAGCTTAGGACAGGGGGGAAACACCATATATTTT. It is translated as CASSLGQGGNTIYF.

This sequence joins TRBV24-1 and TRBJ2-1; TRBD2 is a possible D gene (6 bases). The V end was cut by 2 bases, the J end by 10 bases, with 17 bases between. The CDR3 has 15 residues. The germline gives CDR1 KGHDR, CDR2 SFDVKD. Here the CDR3 DNA reads TGTGCCACCAGTGATTCCAGGGACTTATTGCGGGAGCAGTTCTTC. Protein: CATSDSRDLLREQFF.

As to this clonotype: A junction end diverges from the germline sequence, so it may reflect a read error. The CDR3 DNA sequence: TGTGCCAGCAGCGGGGAGAAAGGGAATGAAAGACTGTTTTTT. Translated: CASSGEKGNERLFF. This chain joins TRBV7-9 and TRBJ1-4; D gene ambiguous. CDR1 is SEHNR and CDR2 is FQNEAQ in the germline V gene (reference sequence). The CDR3 has 14 residues.

This chain connects TRBV13 to TRBJ2-7, with 7 bases matching TRBD2. The V and J ends lost 4 bases and 1 base, in that order; junction bases with no gene match: 10. CDR1 and CDR2 from the germline V gene are PRHDT and FYEKMQ (reference sequence). The CDR3 totals 16 residues. The CDR3 bases are TGTGCCAGCAGCTGGAAGAGCGGGGCCATTTCCTACGAGCAGTACTTC. This codes for CASSWKSGAISYEQYF.

The chain is built from TRBV5-1 and TRBJ2-1; 9 bases are shared with TRBD2. Germline CDR1 is SGHRS and CDR2 is YFSETQ. Trimming took 2 bases from V and 5 from J; bases not matched to a gene: 2. The length of the CDR3 is 14 residues. CDR3 amino acids: CASSFGLANNEQFF. The DNA of the CDR3 is TGCGCCAGCAGCTTCGGACTAGCGAACAATGAGCAGTTCTTC.

This clonotype was seen more than once but under ten times. V usage is TRBV20-1 and J usage is TRBJ2-2; 10 bases are a match to TRBD1. Trimming at V came to 4 bases and at J to 4 bases, leaving 12 bases not matched to a gene. The CDR3 length is 17 residues. Germline V CDR1 and CDR2: DFQATT, SNEGSKA (reference sequence). CDR3 in amino acids: CSATTLPGQGITGELFF. CDR3 nucleotides: TGCAGTGCTACCACCCTTCCGGGACAGGGGATCACCGGGGAGCTGTTTTTT.

The sample holds a few counts of this clonotype. V and J are TRBV7-2 and TRBJ2-1; D not certain. Germline CDR1 and CDR2: SGHTA and FQGNSA. V lost 1 base to trimming and J lost 4 bases, with 5 bases between them. The CDR3 is made up of 13 amino acids. The chain's CDR3 is CASSLVVYNEQFF. Written as DNA, the CDR3 is TGTGCCAGCAGCTTAGTGGTTTACAATGAGCAGTTCTTC.

This clonotype was counted many times. This rearrangement joins TRBV2 to TRBJ2-4; 8 bases are a match to TRBD1. The CDR3 covers 18 residues. CDR1 is SNHLY and CDR2 is FYNNEI in the germline V gene. Unmatched junction bases numbered 12, after V lost 5 bases and J lost 0 bases. Here the CDR3 DNA reads TGTGCCAGCAGTTATCCCCCGGACAGGGTCCTAGCCAAAAACATTCAGTACTTC. Translating gives CASSYPPDRVLAKNIQYF.

The J gene is TRBJ2-7, the V gene TRBV5-1; D is ambiguous. The CDR3 runs 18 residues. CDR1 and CDR2 (germline): SGHRS, YFSETQ. V dropped 2 bases and J dropped 4 bases, with 25 bases sitting between them. Here the CDR3 reads CASSLIPRTRSAAYEQYF. DNA for the CDR3: TGCGCCAGCAGCTTAATCCCCAGGACCAGATCAGCAGCATACGAGCAGTACTTC.

This sequence joins TRBV7-9 and TRBJ2-5, with 7 nucleotides matching TRBD1. J gave up 5 bases and V 5 bases, and 5 bases lay outside the gene matches. This CDR3 has 13 residues. Germline CDR1 SEHNR, CDR2 FQNEAQ (reference sequence). CDR3 sequence: CASSHTGDETQYF. Here the CDR3 DNA reads TGTGCCAGCAGCCATACAGGGGACGAGACCCAGTACTTC. Combining the CDR3 with reference TRBV7-9 and TRBJ2-5 gives the whole variable domain DTGVSQNPRHKITKRGQNVTFRCDPISEHNRLYWYRQTLGQGPEFLTYFQNEAQLEKSRLLSDRFSAERPKGSFSTLEIQRTEQGDSAMYLCASSHTGDETQYFGPGTRLLVL.